The clone carrying this T cell receptor (beta chain) was recorded many times. Its cognate antigen is unknown. A TCRbeta library incorporating unique molecular identifiers was prepared. TCRdb called the PCR reads again in MiXCR, with one record for every CDR3 protein. The sample holds about 50,000 distinct CDR3 sequences, 5.5% to 7.5% seen once. These data come from a study of T-cell reconstitution after alpha-beta-depleted transplantation in children. The study, taken as a whole, reports: Roughly two months post-transplant, alpha-beta T cells reportedly originated from several hundred graft clones that had expanded.

Germline CDR1 reads SGHTA; CDR2 reads FQGNSA. Germline trimming cut 3 bases from V and 4 bases from J; bases unmatched to any gene: 2. CDR3 length equals 13 residues. This clonotype originated in a female patient between 2 and 15 years old who had a stem cell transplant for aplastic anemia, so the T cells may come from the graft donor. V usage is TRBV7-2 and J usage is TRBJ2-7; TRBD1 matches at 8 bases. The sample in question was PBMCs, mostly from graft donor cells, obtained 60 days after TCRalphabeta/CD19-depleted stem cell transplant. CDR3 protein: CASSFRTGYEQYF. The DNA of the CDR3 is TGTGCCAGCAGCTTTAGGACAGGGTACGAGCAGTACTTC.